This paragraph reports one TCR beta chain. The antigen is unknown. Cells sorted as Tregs were CD4+, CD25+ and CD127-/low. Constant-region reverse primers amplified full-length variable regions, followed by semi-nested Nested Universal Primer A PCR. TCRdb used MiXCR to reprocess the 5' RACE reads, holding one entry per CDR3 protein. In the table there are about 55,000 distinct CDR3 sequences, roughly 20% of which are singletons. General observations from the study: Tumor Treg TCRs overlapped most with tumor naive CD4+ cells.

The sequenced sample consisted of tumor-infiltrating Tregs sorted from the breast tumor. The TCR sequence derives from a female donor with breast cancer.

The CDR3 is CASRKDRVEGAQYF. CDR3 coding DNA: TGCGCCAGCAGGAAAGACAGGGTAGAAGGAGCCCAGTACTTC. This chain links TRBV4-1 with TRBJ2-5; 7 bases match TRBD1. The ends lost 6 bases at V and 9 bases at J; junction bases unmatched: 13. The CDR3 has 14 amino acids. Germline V gives CDR1 MGHRA, CDR2 YSYEKL.